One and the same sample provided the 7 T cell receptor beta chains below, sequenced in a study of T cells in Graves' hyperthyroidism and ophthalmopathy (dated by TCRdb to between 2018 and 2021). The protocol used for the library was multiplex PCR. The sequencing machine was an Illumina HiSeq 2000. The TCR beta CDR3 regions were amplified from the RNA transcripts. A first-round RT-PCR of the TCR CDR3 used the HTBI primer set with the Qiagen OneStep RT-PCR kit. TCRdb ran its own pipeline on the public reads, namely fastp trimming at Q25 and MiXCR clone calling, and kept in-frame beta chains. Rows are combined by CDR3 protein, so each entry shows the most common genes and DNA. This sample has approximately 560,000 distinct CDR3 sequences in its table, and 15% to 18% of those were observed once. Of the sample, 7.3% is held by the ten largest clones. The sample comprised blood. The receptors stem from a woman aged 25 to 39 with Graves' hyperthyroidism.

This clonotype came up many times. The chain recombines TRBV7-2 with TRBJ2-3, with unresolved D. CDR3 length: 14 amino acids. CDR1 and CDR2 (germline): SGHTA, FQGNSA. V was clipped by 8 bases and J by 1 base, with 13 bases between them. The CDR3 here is CASANTLGTDTQYF. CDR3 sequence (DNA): TGTGCCAGCGCAAACACATTAGGCACAGATACGCAGTATTTT.

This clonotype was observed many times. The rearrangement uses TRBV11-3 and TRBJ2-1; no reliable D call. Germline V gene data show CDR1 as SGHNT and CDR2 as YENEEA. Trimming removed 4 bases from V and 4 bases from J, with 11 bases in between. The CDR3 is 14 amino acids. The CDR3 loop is CASSSRTDYNEQFF. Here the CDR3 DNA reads TGTGCCAGCAGCTCCCGGACGGATTACAATGAGCAGTTCTTC.

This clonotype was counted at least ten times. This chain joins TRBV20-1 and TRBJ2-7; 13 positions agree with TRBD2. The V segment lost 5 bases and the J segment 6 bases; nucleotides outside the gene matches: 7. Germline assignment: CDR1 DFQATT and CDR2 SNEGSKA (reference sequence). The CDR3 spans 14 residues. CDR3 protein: CSASPGLAGSEQYF. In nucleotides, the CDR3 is TGCAGTGCTTCGCCGGGACTAGCGGGATCCGAGCAGTACTTC.

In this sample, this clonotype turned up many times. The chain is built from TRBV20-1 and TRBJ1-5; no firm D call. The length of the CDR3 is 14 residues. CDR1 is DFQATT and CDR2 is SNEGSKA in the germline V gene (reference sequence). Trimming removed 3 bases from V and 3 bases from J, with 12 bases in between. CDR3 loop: CSASRRAINQPQHF. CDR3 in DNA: TGCAGTGCTAGTCGCAGAGCCATCAATCAGCCCCAGCATTTT.

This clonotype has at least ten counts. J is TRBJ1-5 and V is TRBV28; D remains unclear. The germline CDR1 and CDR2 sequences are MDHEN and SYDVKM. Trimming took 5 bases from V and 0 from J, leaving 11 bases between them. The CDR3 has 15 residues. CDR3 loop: CASSPTENSNQPQHF. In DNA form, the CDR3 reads TGTGCCAGCAGTCCGACGGAAAATAGCAATCAGCCCCAGCATTTT. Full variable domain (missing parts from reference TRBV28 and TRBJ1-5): DVKVTQSSRYLVKRTGEKVFLECVQDMDHENMFWYRQDPGLGLRLIYFSYDVKMKEKGDIPEGYSVSREKKERFSLILESASTNQTSMYLCASSPTENSNQPQHFGDGTRLSIL.

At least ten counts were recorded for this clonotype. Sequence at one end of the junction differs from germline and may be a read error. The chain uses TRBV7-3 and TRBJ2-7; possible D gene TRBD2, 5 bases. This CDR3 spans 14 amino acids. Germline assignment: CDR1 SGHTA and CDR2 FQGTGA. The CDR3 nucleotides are TGTGCCAGCAGCTTGACCCGGGAATCCTCCGAGCAGTACTTC. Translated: CASSLTRESSEQYF. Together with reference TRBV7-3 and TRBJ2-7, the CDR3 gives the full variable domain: GAGVSQTPSNKVTEKGKYVELRCDPISGHTALYWYRQSLGQGPEFLIYFQGTGAADDSGLPNDRFFAVRPEGSVSTLKIQRTERGDSAVYLCASSLTRESSEQYFGPGTRLTVT.

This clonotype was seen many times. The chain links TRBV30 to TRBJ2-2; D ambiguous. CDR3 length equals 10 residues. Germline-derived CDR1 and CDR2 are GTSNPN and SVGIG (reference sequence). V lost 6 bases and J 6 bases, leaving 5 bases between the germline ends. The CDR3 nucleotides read TGTGCCTGTGGTGCCGGGGAGCTGTTTTTT. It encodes CACGAGELFF.